This T cell receptor beta chain was captured in a study of T cells in Graves' hyperthyroidism and ophthalmopathy. Overall study: Blood from the periphery was taken at initial diagnosis, before any treatment.

Amplification targeted TCR beta CDR3 regions from RNA transcripts. HTBI primers were employed in a first-round RT-PCR of the TCR CDR3. TCRdb ran MiXCR on the multiplex PCR reads and lists one entry per CDR3 protein. The sample shows 450,000 to 550,000 distinct CDR3 sequences, 24% of them seen only once. Using more than 7.5 ml of fresh peripheral blood, PBMCs were prepared. The V gene lost 4 bases and the J gene lost 5 bases, with 15 bases spanning the gap. The CDR3 has 15 residues. CDR1 and CDR2 from the germline V gene are SNHLY and FYNNEI. Study-wide results and caveats: Appearing also in blood were most of the thyroid clonotypes expanded above 0.001. Ophthalmopathy was distinguished from stable hyperthyroidism by 13 V-J signatures.

This clonotype was recorded a few times. The antigen is undetermined. Specimen: blood. This receptor was identified in a young woman with Graves' ophthalmopathy. The V call is TRBV2, the J call TRBJ1-5; TRBD1 might be the D (6 bases). The CDR3 DNA reads as TGTGCCAGCAGTGTGGGGGGGCCCCTCGATCAGCCCCAGCATTTT. As protein: CASSVGGPLDQPQHF.